A single TCR beta chain is shown here with its context. Clones were sequenced by immunoSEQ multiplex PCR, and TCRdb holds only the in-frame ones, with some missing. The data contain some 87,000 clones, 85% to 95% of them seen just once; the ten biggest clones take up 0.3% to 0.45%. The data belong to a study of technical replicates of blood from a few donors. CDR3 length equals 15 residues. CDR1 and CDR2 (germline): MDHEN, SYDVKM. Trimming pared 1 base from V and 2 bases from J, leaving 10 bases between. The sample comprised T cells isolated from PBMCs. This clonotype was sampled from a human donor in good health. V gene TRBV28 combines with J gene TRBJ2-3; perhaps TRBD2 as D (5 bases). The CDR3 is CASSLYGESTDTQYF. The DNA of the CDR3 is TGTGCCAGCAGTTTATATGGGGAGTCCACAGATACGCAGTATTTT.